This T cell receptor (beta chain) stems from a study of PD-L1 blockade in urothelial cancer. Turning to the study itself: Patients commenced intravenous atezolizumab, 1,200 mg every 3 weeks, in 2014. Blood analyses occurred 3 weeks (second dose) and 6 weeks post treatment start.

Spiked synthetic TCR analogs estimated absolute template abundance per PCR. TCRdb's copy holds only in-frame clones and misses some; the assay was immunoSEQ multiplex PCR. The sample contains some 87,000 clones, roughly 91% of which appear only once. CDR3 length: 15 residues. The V and J ends lost 4 bases and 5 bases respectively, with 14 bases between them. Germline V gene data show CDR1 as MDHEN and CDR2 as SYDVKM. Time point specified: pretreatment peripheral blood. The specimen comprised PBMCs, sampled around atezolizumab (anti-PD-L1) treatment. The genes are TRBV28 and TRBJ1-4; a possible D gene is TRBD1 (5 bases). This TCR came from a man aged 60 to 75 with urothelial cancer. The CDR3 here is CASSSGQGLNEKLFF. The CDR3 DNA sequence: TGTGCCAGCAGTTCCGGACAAGGGCTGAATGAAAAACTGTTTTTT.